Following are 10 T cell receptor beta chains from one sample sequenced in a study of blood T cell repertoires in COVID-19. Sequencing was performed with immunoSEQ multiplex PCR; in TCRdb, only in-frame clones are kept and a portion is missing. The table includes roughly 110,000 clones, 76% detected once. Sample: peripheral blood. The receptors shown here come from an elderly man with COVID-19, enrolled during active disease.

The chain joins TRBV2 to TRBJ1-3; D remains unclear. This CDR3 has 15 amino acids. The germline V gene has CDR1 SNHLY and CDR2 FYNNEI. Between the trimmed V and J ends, which lost 0 bases and 2 bases, there was a span of 8 bases. Here the CDR3 reads CASSEAFGTGNTIYF. CDR3 bases: TGTGCCAGCAGTGAAGCGTTTGGCACTGGAAACACCATATATTTT. Filled out from reference TRBV2 and TRBJ1-3, the complete variable domain reads EPEVTQTPSHQVTQMGQEVILRCVPISNHLYFYWYRQILGQKVEFLVSFYNNEISEKSEIFDDQFSVERPDGSNFTLKIRSTKLEDSAMYFCASSEAFGTGNTIYFGEGSWLTVV.

V gene TRBV4-2 combines with J gene TRBJ1-5; the D gene is possibly TRBD1 (5 bases). Germline values: CDR1 LGHNA, CDR2 YNFKEQ. Trimming pared 0 bases from V and 6 bases from J, leaving 15 bases between. The CDR3 is 16 residues long. This CDR3 is CASSQDQGQTIQPQHF. As DNA, the CDR3 is TGTGCCAGCAGCCAAGATCAGGGCCAGACGATTCAGCCCCAGCATTTT.

The gene calls are TRBV27 and TRBJ1-2, with 7 bases identical to TRBD1. With 8 bases clipped from V and 1 base from J, the junction kept 7 bases outside the gene matches. CDR3 length equals 14 residues. The germline gives CDR1 MNHEY, CDR2 SMNVEV (reference sequence). The CDR3 loop is CASGSDRSNYGYTF. CDR3 in DNA: TGTGCCAGCGGCTCGGACAGGAGTAACTATGGCTACACCTTC.

The chain couples TRBV18 to TRBJ1-5; the D is unclear. Trimming shortened V by 2 bases and J by 2 bases, and 7 bases separated the two germline ends. This CDR3 contains 14 residues. The germline V gene encodes CDR1 KGHSH and CDR2 LQKENI. CDR3 sequence: CASSPGGGNQPQHF. CDR3 sequence (DNA): TGTGCCAGCTCACCAGGTGGAGGCAATCAGCCCCAGCATTTT.

CDR3 nucleotide sequence: TGTGCCACCAGTGACAGCGCGGGAAGCAAAAACATTCAGTACTTC. This translates into CATSDSAGSKNIQYF. V is TRBV24-1 and J is TRBJ2-4, with D possibly being TRBD2 (6 bases). Trimming removed 4 bases at V and 3 bases at J, with 12 bases between. The V gene's germline CDR1 is KGHDR and CDR2 SFDVKD. There are 15 residues in the CDR3.

The J gene is TRBJ2-5, the V gene TRBV5-1, with 9 nucleotides matching TRBD1. Germline lookup yields CDR1 SGHRS and CDR2 YFSETQ. Trimming at V came to 0 bases and at J to 4 bases, leaving 4 bases not matched to a gene. The CDR3 has 15 amino acids. The CDR3 protein is CASSLAGQGGETQYF. The DNA of the CDR3 is TGCGCCAGCAGCTTGGCGGGACAGGGTGGAGAGACCCAGTACTTC.

The CDR3 spells CASSYQLAGYNEQFF. CDR3 sequence (DNA): TGTGCCAGCAGTTACCAACTAGCGGGATACAATGAGCAGTTCTTC. This chain joins TRBV6-5 and TRBJ2-1, with 10 bases that match TRBD2. The CDR3 runs 15 residues. The trim removed 2 bases at V and 4 bases at J, leaving 2 bases unmatched. From germline, CDR1 is MNHEY and CDR2 SVGAGI.

CDR3 coding DNA: TGTGCCAGCAGCTTGCTAGCGGCAGGGGGCAGGTACGAGCAGTACTTC. Its translation: CASSLLAAGGRYEQYF. The chain joins TRBV5-5 to TRBJ2-7, with D tentatively TRBD1 (8 bases). Germline lookup yields CDR1 SGHKS and CDR2 YYEKEE (reference sequence). The CDR3 covers 16 residues. V was pared by 1 base and J by 4 bases, with 18 bases between. Supplemented by reference TRBV5-5 and TRBJ2-7, the full variable domain reads DAGVTQSPTHLIKTRGQQVTLRCSPISGHKSVSWYQQVLGQGPQFIFQYYEKEERGRGNFPDRFSARQFPNYSSELNVNALLLGDSALYLCASSLLAAGGRYEQYFGPGTRLTVT.

V is TRBV20-1 and J is TRBJ1-1; a weak D match, TRBD1 (5 bases). Germline loops: CDR1 DFQATT, CDR2 SNEGSKA (reference sequence). The V end was cut by 6 bases, the J end by 4 bases, with 9 bases between. The CDR3 runs 11 residues. The CDR3 spells CSAARVTEAFF. The CDR3 DNA follows: TGCAGTGCAGCCAGGGTCACTGAAGCTTTCTTT.

This sequence joins TRBV9 and TRBJ2-5; 13 positions match TRBD2. V lost 3 bases and J lost 2; bases outside the gene matches: 1. The germline V gene encodes CDR1 SGDLS and CDR2 YYNGEE. CDR3 length: 15 amino acids. The CDR3, as DNA: TGTGCCAGCAGCGAGGGACTAGCGGGACAAGAGACCCAGTACTTC. It is translated as CASSEGLAGQETQYF.